The T cell receptor beta chain under discussion was sequenced for a study of T cells in localized non-small cell lung cancer. In regard to this clone: The same CDR3 arises from other DNA sequences in this sample as well.

Clones were sequenced by immunoSEQ multiplex PCR, and TCRdb holds only the in-frame ones, with some missing. This table holds roughly 38,000 clones, around 86% found once. The CDR3 sequence is 15 residues long. V was cut by 2 bases and J by 7 bases, with 12 bases left in between. Germline V CDR1 and CDR2: KGHSH, LQKENI. The sequences come from peripheral blood, collected before any cancer treatment. The chain joins TRBV18 to TRBJ1-6, with D uncertain. This TCR was recovered from a man aged 18 to 55 with stage I lung adenocarcinoma. The CDR3 spells CASSPGRVDNSPLHF. CDR3 nucleotide sequence: TGTGCCAGCTCACCAGGGCGAGTGGACAATTCACCCCTCCACTTT.